The 21 T cell receptor beta chains below come from one sample, sequenced in a study of blood T cell repertoires in COVID-19. Data came from immunoSEQ multiplex PCR; TCRdb stores just in-frame clones and leaves some out. The data contain 150,000 to 200,000 clones, around 85% of them singletons. The source material was peripheral blood. These receptor sequences come from a man aged 65-85 years with active or convalescent COVID-19.

The V gene is TRBV5-1, the J gene TRBJ2-7; perhaps TRBD2 as D (5 bases). This CDR3 has 14 amino acids. V was pared by 1 base and J by 2 bases, with 10 bases between. CDR1 and CDR2 from the germline V gene are SGHRS and YFSETQ. CDR3 amino acids: CASSLLSGTYEQYF. The CDR3 DNA sequence: TGCGCCAGCAGCTTGCTCTCCGGGACCTACGAGCAGTACTTC.

The V and J genes are TRBV7-9 and TRBJ2-4, with D perhaps TRBD1 (5 bases). V lost 5 bases to trimming and J lost 2 bases, with 10 bases between them. CDR3 length equals 14 residues. Germline-derived CDR1 and CDR2 are SEHNR and FQNEAQ (reference sequence). CDR3 coding DNA: TGTGCCAGCAGCGTGGACACGTCCAAAAACATTCAGTACTTC. It translates to CASSVDTSKNIQYF. Combining the CDR3 with reference TRBV7-9 and TRBJ2-4 gives the whole variable domain DTGVSQNPRHKITKRGQNVTFRCDPISEHNRLYWYRQTLGQGPEFLTYFQNEAQLEKSRLLSDRFSAERPKGSFSTLEIQRTEQGDSAMYLCASSVDTSKNIQYFGAGTRLSVL.

This clone was recorded only once. The J gene is TRBJ2-3, the V gene TRBV27, with D possibly being TRBD2 (10 bases). Trimming left V 3 bases short and J 5 bases short, with 27 bases between. Germline loops: CDR1 MNHEY, CDR2 SMNVEV (reference sequence). The CDR3 runs 19 residues. DNA of the CDR3: TGTGCCAGCAGTTTCACAGGGGGCACGCTAGCGGGAGTTATAGATACGCAGTATTTT. This translates into CASSFTGGTLAGVIDTQYF.

The chain is built from TRBV6-5 and TRBJ1-1; D possibly corresponds to TRBD1 (6 bases). Trimming removed 2 bases from V and 4 bases from J, with 8 bases in between. The V gene's germline CDR1 is MNHEY and CDR2 SVGAGI. The CDR3 length is 13 residues. In DNA form, the CDR3 reads TGTGCCAGCAGTTACCTCAGGGGCACTGAAGCTTTCTTT. It yields the protein CASSYLRGTEAFF.

The chain joins TRBV3-1 (or the pseudogene TRBV3-2) to TRBJ1-6; D is unresolved. The germline V gene encodes CDR1 LGHDT and CDR2 YNNKEL (reference sequence). The CDR3 runs 14 residues. V lost 3 bases, J lost 13 bases, and 16 bases lay in between. CDR3 amino acids: CASSHSVAAKPLHF. The CDR3 DNA follows: TGTGCCAGCAGCCACAGTGTGGCGGCTAAGCCCCTCCACTTT.

The rearrangement joins TRBV11-2 to TRBJ2-7, with D possibly TRBD2 on 6 matching bases. CDR3 length equals 16 residues. V dropped 1 base and J dropped 2 bases, with 15 bases sitting between them. Germline V CDR1 and CDR2: SGHAT, FQNNGV. CDR3 sequence (DNA): TGTGCCAGCAGCTTAGGGGCGGGGCGTTGGACCTACGAGCAGTACTTC. Protein sequence: CASSLGAGRWTYEQYF.

About this clone itself: The sample holds other DNA sequences that translate to the same CDR3. V is TRBV24-1 and J is TRBJ2-3, with TRBD1 identical over 7 bases. The germline V gene has CDR1 KGHDR and CDR2 SFDVKD. V shed 4 bases, J shed 0 bases, and the junction held 3 bases outside the gene matches. The CDR3 loop spans 15 amino acids. CDR3 protein: CATSDPTGSTDTQYF. The DNA for the CDR3 is TGTGCCACCAGTGACCCGACAGGGAGCACAGATACGCAGTATTTT.

This chain uses TRBV19 with TRBJ2-2; D might be TRBD2 (5 bases). Germline lookup yields CDR1 LNHDA and CDR2 SQIVND (reference sequence). This CDR3 region has 12 residues. The V end lost 5 bases, the J end lost 4 bases, and 5 bases lay between the germline ends. In nucleotides, the CDR3 is TGTGCCAGTAGTGAGGGCACCGGGGAGCTGTTTTTT. Encoded protein: CASSEGTGELFF.

In this sample, this clone turned up a few times. The rearrangement links TRBV5-1 to TRBJ1-3; 7 bases agree with TRBD1. V gave up 3 bases and J gave up 2 bases; unmatched junction bases: 2. Germline V gene data show CDR1 as SGHRS and CDR2 as YFSETQ. The CDR3 extends over 14 amino acids. The CDR3 protein is CASSSQGAGNTIYF. CDR3 in DNA: TGCGCCAGCAGCTCGCAGGGGGCTGGAAACACCATATATTTT.

The gene calls are TRBV5-6 and TRBJ2-1, with 9 bases identical to TRBD1. Trimming took 4 bases from V and 5 from J; bases not matched to a gene: 10. The CDR3 totals 16 residues. Germline CDR1 SGHDT, CDR2 YYEEEE. CDR3 in amino acids: CASSVNRGQANNEQFF. DNA for the CDR3: TGTGCCAGCAGCGTAAACAGGGGGCAGGCAAACAATGAGCAGTTCTTC.

The chain links TRBV3-1 (or the pseudogene TRBV3-2) to TRBJ1-2; no firm D call. The CDR3 extends over 14 amino acids. V was pared by 1 base and J by 4 bases, with 10 bases between. CDR1 is LGHDT and CDR2 is YNNKEL in the germline V gene (reference sequence). The CDR3 sequence: CASSQGSQVYGYTF. The DNA for the CDR3 is TGTGCCAGCAGCCAAGGCAGTCAGGTCTATGGCTACACCTTC.

This chain uses TRBV2 with TRBJ1-6; D is perhaps TRBD1 (5 bases). The CDR3 covers 15 residues. Germline CDR1 SNHLY, CDR2 FYNNEI. The V end lost 8 bases, the J end lost 7 bases, and 18 bases lay between the germline ends. The CDR3 region is CASLIEQGWNSPLHF. The CDR3, as DNA: TGTGCCAGCCTAATAGAGCAGGGATGGAATTCACCCCTCCACTTT.

The chain joins TRBV28 to TRBJ2-7; tentative D call: TRBD2 (5 bases). The CDR3 has 13 amino acids. The V end lost 3 bases, the J end lost 7 bases, and 13 bases lay between the germline ends. CDR1 MDHEN and CDR2 SYDVKM come from the germline V gene. CDR3 amino acids: CASSFAGPEEQYF. The DNA for the CDR3 is TGTGCCAGCAGTTTCGCGGGCCCCGAGGAGCAGTACTTC.

V and J are TRBV6-1 and TRBJ2-1, with 10 bases aligning to TRBD2. CDR1 is MNHNS, CDR2 SASEGT, per germline. V lost 4 bases and J lost 6; bases outside the gene matches: 12. CDR3 length: 17 amino acids. The CDR3 spells CASSADPTSGRANEQFF. As DNA, the CDR3 is TGTGCCAGCAGTGCAGACCCTACAAGCGGGAGGGCCAATGAGCAGTTCTTC.

This clone came up a few times. J is TRBJ2-7 and V is TRBV6-1, with D possibly TRBD2 on 6 matching bases. V was clipped by 3 bases and J by 1 base, with 10 bases between them. CDR3 length: 14 residues. CDR1 is MNHNS, CDR2 SASEGT, per germline. CDR3 sequence reads: CASSDGGLSYEQYF. CDR3 nucleotide sequence: TGTGCCAGCAGTGACGGGGGTCTTTCCTACGAGCAGTACTTC.

The V and J genes are TRBV12-3 or TRBV12-4 and TRBJ2-7; D unclear. The CDR3 length is 12 residues. V was shortened by 3 bases and J by 7 bases, with 10 bases between the two germline ends. CDR3 sequence reads: CASSLGSREQYF. In nucleotides, the CDR3 is TGTGCCAGCAGTTTGGGCAGCCGAGAGCAGTACTTC.

The count of this clone is one. The chain is built from TRBV12-3 or TRBV12-4 and TRBJ1-2, with D unclear. The CDR3 has 11 residues. V dropped 8 bases and J dropped 3 bases, with 7 bases sitting between them. The CDR3 here is CASQEDYGYTF. The DNA of the CDR3 is TGTGCCAGCCAGGAGGACTATGGCTACACCTTC.

The chain is built from TRBV7-9 and TRBJ1-5; possible D gene TRBD1, 5 bases. Germline loops: CDR1 SEHNR, CDR2 FQNEAQ (reference sequence). The CDR3 extends over 15 amino acids. V lost 5 bases and J 5 bases, leaving 16 bases between the germline ends. The CDR3 bases are TGTGCCAGCAGCCCCCAGGGCTTCGATGATCAGCCCCAGCATTTT. Translating gives CASSPQGFDDQPQHF.

This chain links TRBV28 with TRBJ1-1; TRBD1 might be the D (6 bases). The CDR3 totals 12 residues. The germline V gene encodes CDR1 MDHEN and CDR2 SYDVKM. V lost 6 bases and J lost 8, with 13 bases in between. DNA for the CDR3: TGTGCCAGCAGCTCAGGGGCGAGAGAAGCTTTCTTT. As protein: CASSSGAREAFF.

The chain joins TRBV6-5 to TRBJ2-6, with D possibly being TRBD2 (6 bases). Germline CDR1 MNHEY, CDR2 SVGAGI. V shed 8 bases and J shed 0 bases, with 11 bases lying between them. The CDR3 is 15 amino acids. CDR3 amino acids: CASRRGGSGANVLTF. CDR3 nucleotides: TGTGCCAGCCGGAGGGGAGGCTCTGGGGCCAACGTCCTGACTTTC.

The chain recombines TRBV30 with TRBJ2-1, with 11 bases lining up with TRBD2. Looked up from germline, CDR1 is GTSNPN and CDR2 is SVGIG (reference sequence). CDR3 length equals 14 residues. With V trimmed by 0 bases and J by 6 bases, 1 base remained unmatched. Written as DNA, the CDR3 is TGTGCCTGGAGTGTACTAGCGGGAGTCAATGAGCAGTTCTTC. Protein: CAWSVLAGVNEQFF.